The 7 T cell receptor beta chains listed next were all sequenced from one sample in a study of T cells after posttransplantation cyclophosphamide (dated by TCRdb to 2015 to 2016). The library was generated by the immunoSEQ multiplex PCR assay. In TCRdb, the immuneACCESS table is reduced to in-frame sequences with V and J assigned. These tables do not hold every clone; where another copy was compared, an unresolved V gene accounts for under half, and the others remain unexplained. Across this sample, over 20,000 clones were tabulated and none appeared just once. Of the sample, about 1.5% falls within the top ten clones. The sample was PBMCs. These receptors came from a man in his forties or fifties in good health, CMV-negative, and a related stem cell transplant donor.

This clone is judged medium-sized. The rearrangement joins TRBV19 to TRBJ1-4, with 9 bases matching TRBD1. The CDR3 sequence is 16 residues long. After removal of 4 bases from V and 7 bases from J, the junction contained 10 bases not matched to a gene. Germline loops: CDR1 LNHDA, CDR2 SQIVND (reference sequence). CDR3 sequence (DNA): TGTGCCAGTAGTACGACTGGACAGGGGATAGGTGAAAAACTGTTTTTT. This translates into CASSTTGQGIGEKLFF.

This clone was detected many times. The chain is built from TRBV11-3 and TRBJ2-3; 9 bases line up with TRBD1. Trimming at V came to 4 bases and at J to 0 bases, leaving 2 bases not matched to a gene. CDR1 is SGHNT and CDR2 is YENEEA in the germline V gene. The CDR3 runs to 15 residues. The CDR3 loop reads CASSSTGGSTDTQYF. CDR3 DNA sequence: TGTGCCAGCAGCTCGACAGGGGGTAGCACAGATACGCAGTATTTT.

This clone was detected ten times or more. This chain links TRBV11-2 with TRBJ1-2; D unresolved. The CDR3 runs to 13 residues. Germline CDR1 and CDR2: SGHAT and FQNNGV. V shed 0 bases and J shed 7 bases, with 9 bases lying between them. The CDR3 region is CASSLETLGGYTF. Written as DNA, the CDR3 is TGTGCCAGCAGCTTAGAGACTCTAGGTGGCTACACCTTC.

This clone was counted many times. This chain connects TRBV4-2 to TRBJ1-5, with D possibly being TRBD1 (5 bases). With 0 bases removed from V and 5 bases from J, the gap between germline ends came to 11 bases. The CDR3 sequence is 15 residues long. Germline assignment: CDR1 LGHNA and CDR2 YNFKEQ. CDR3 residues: CASSQDRQPHQPQHF. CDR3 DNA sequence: TGTGCCAGCAGCCAAGACCGACAGCCACATCAGCCCCAGCATTTT.

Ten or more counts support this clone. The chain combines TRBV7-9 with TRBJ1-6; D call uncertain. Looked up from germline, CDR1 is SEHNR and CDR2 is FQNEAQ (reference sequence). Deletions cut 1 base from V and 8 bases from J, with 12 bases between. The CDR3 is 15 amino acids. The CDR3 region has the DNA TGTGCCAGCAGCTTAGATACGGGTGGGTATTCACCCCTCCACTTT. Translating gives CASSLDTGGYSPLHF.

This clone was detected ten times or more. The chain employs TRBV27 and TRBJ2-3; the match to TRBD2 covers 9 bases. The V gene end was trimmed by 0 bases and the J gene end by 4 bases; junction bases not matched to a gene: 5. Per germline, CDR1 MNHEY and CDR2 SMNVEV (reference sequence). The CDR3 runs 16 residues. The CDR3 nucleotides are TGTGCCAGCAGTTTATCATTGCGGGAGGGCCCAGATACGCAGTATTTT. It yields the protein CASSLSLREGPDTQYF.

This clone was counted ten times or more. The CDR3 DNA reads as TGTGCCAGCAGTTCCGCGGGAGCCAAAAACATTCAGTACTTC. This encodes CASSSAGAKNIQYF. The chain uses TRBV6-5 and TRBJ2-4, with D possibly TRBD2 on 5 matching bases. Per germline, CDR1 MNHEY and CDR2 SVGAGI. This CDR3 is 14 amino acids long. The ends were cut back, 4 bases at V and 0 bases at J, with 7 bases in the middle.